The present T cell receptor (beta chain) was sequenced within a study of blood T cell repertoires in COVID-19. Study-wide background: Donors in the United States, Italy and Spain gave samples during acute or convalescent COVID-19. The analysed material was cDNA or gDNA that came from T cells, B-cell-depleted T cells, or PBMCs.

V lost 5 bases to trimming and J lost 5 bases; unmatched junction nucleotides: 11. Germline CDR1 is MGHDK and CDR2 is SYGVNS. The CDR3 consists of 15 residues. Authors' methods: Amplifying reference gene primers gave estimates of nucleated cell counts. Produced via immunoSEQ multiplex PCR; TCRdb's table is partial and in-frame only. Clone size and the V and J calls come from that table; the DNA yielded D and trimming. The table lists around 61,000 clones, about nine tenths of them singletons, with 3% to 3.5% in the top ten. Sequencing used peripheral blood. The chain couples TRBV25-1 to TRBJ2-5; TRBD1 matches at 7 bases. The TCR was taken from a man aged 50-59 years with active COVID-19. The CDR3: CASSIHRGRSETQYF. The CDR3 coding sequence is TGTGCCAGCAGTATTCACAGGGGTAGAAGCGAGACCCAGTACTTC.